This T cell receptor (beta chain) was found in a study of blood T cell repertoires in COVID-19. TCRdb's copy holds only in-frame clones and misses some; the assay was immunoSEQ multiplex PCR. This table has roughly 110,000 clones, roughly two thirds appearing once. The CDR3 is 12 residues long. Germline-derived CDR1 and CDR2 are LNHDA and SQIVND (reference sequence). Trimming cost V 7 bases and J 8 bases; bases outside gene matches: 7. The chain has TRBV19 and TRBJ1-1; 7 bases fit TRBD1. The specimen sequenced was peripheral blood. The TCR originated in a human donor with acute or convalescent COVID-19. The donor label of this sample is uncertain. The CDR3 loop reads CASISQTGEAFF. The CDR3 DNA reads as TGTGCCAGTATCTCGCAGACAGGGGAAGCTTTCTTT.